This TCR beta chain was recovered during a study of T cell responses to AZD1222 COVID-19 vaccine. About the research overall: Pooling was applied to second doses at about 4 or about 12 weeks. Study observations and caveats: There were vaccine-associated CD4 TCRs across spike, dominant at 160-218 and 743-854. Among the donors, most were white British and more were female, and clonal diversity was possibly underestimated. Two AZD1222 administrations were followed by greater Spike-specific TCR breadth and depth.

As for this clone: Antigen unknown.

Method: immunoSEQ multiplex PCR; TCRdb's copy keeps in-frame clones and lacks some. The table lists 150,000 or so clones, 93% of them singletons, with under 6.5% in the top ten. Germline V gives CDR1 GTSNPN, CDR2 SVGIG (reference sequence). This CDR3 contains 12 residues. Trimming pared 2 bases from V and 2 bases from J, leaving 5 bases between. The chain couples TRBV30 to TRBJ2-3; D is undetermined. Sample: peripheral blood, taken on day 0 of AZD1222 vaccination. This TCR came from an adult in good health. The CDR3 DNA sequence: TGTGCCTGGAGTCCCTCCACAGATACGCAGTATTTT. Translated, it gives CAWSPSTDTQYF.